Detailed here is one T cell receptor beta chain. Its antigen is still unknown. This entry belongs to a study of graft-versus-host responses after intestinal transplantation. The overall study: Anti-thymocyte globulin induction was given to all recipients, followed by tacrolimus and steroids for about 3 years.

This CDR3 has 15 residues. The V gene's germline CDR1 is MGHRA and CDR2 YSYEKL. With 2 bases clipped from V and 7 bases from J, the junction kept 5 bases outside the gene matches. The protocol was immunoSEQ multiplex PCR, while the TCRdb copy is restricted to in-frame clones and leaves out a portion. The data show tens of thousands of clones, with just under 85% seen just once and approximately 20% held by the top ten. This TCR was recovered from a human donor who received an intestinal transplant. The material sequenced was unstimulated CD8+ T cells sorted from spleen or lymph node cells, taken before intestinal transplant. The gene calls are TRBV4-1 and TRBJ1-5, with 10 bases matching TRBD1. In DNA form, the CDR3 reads TGCGCCAGCAGCCAAAGGGACAGGGGAAACCAGCCCCAGCATTTT. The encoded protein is CASSQRDRGNQPQHF.